This TCR beta chain stems from a study of STAT5B mutations in CD4+ large granular lymphocyte leukemia. J gave up 3 bases and V 2 bases, and 3 bases lay outside the gene matches. Germline CDR1 and CDR2: MNHNS and SASEGT. The length of the CDR3 is 14 residues. Method: immunoSEQ multiplex PCR; TCRdb's copy keeps in-frame clones and lacks some. The sample has 31,000 or so clones, roughly 77% seen once. V usage is TRBV6-1 and J usage is TRBJ1-2; 7 nucleotides line up with TRBD1. This receptor was taken from a human donor in good health. Sequenced: CD4+ T cells from blood buffy coats. The CDR3 nucleotides read TGTGCCAGCAGTGAATCGAGGGGGCACTATGGCTACACCTTC. It yields the protein CASSESRGHYGYTF.